The rows below give T cell receptor beta chains drawn from one sample of a study of T cells in Graves' hyperthyroidism and ophthalmopathy. TCRdb recomputed calls from the multiplex PCR reads with MiXCR, one row per CDR3 protein. The data show nearly 600,000 distinct CDR3 sequences, more than 13% seen once. The source material was blood. These receptors were taken from a young woman with Graves' ophthalmopathy. The CDR3 runs from the conserved cysteine through the conserved F or W. The D gene is left open where the match is weak. For some rows the clone size is stated as once, few or many, or as a class when expanded; others skip it.

>TRBD2|TRBV5-1|TRBJ2-7|-
CASSLGLAQGYYEQYF
TGCGCCAGCAGCTTGGGACTAGCCCAGGGCTACTACGAGCAGTACTTC
>TRBD2|TRBV9|TRBJ2-1|-
CASSSSGGIYNEQFF
TGTGCCAGCAGCTCTAGCGGGGGAATCTACAATGAGCAGTTCTTC
>TRBD2|TRBV28|TRBJ2-1|-
CASSSPSGTSGSAEQFF
TGTGCCAGCAGTTCACCCTCCGGGACTAGCGGGAGTGCTGAGCAGTTCTTC
>TRBD1|TRBV5-5|TRBJ2-7|many
CASSLDDRVSASYEQYF
TGTGCCAGCAGCTTGGACGACAGGGTATCGGCCTCCTACGAGCAGTACTTC
>-|TRBV12-3/TRBV12-4|TRBJ2-5|many
CASSLSRVQETQYF
TGTGCCAGCAGTTTATCGCGGGTCCAAGAGACCCAGTACTTC
>-|TRBV27|TRBJ1-5|-
CASRPTGAYQPQHF
TGTGCCAGCAGACCAACCGGCGCCTATCAGCCCCAGCATTTT
>-|TRBV11-3|TRBJ2-1|few
CASSLDRTKEQFF
TGTGCCAGCAGCTTAGACAGAACCAAGGAGCAGTTCTTC
>-|TRBV29-1|TRBJ2-1|-
CSGLGVSSYNEQFF
TGCAGCGGCCTTGGCGTGAGCTCCTACAATGAGCAGTTCTTC
>-|TRBV3-1|TRBJ2-7|many
CASSQYYGFEQYF
TGTGCCAGCAGCCAATATTACGGCTTCGAGCAGTACTTC
>-|TRBV2|TRBJ2-7|many
CASSRWGAVSSYEQYF
TGTGCCAGCTCTCGGTGGGGAGCGGTGAGCTCCTACGAGCAGTACTTC
>-|TRBV27|TRBJ1-2|many
CAAAPSRGGGYTF
TGTGCCGCCGCCCCCTCTCGGGGCGGAGGCTACACCTTC
>TRBD1|TRBV3-1|TRBJ1-1|many
CASSPTGGSGAFF
TGTGCCAGCAGCCCTACAGGGGGCTCGGGAGCTTTCTTT
>TRBD1|TRBV6-5|TRBJ1-2|many
CASSYDRGRGVSYGYTF
TGTGCCAGCAGTTACGACAGGGGGCGAGGCGTAAGCTATGGCTACACCTTC
>TRBD1|TRBV9|TRBJ1-5|-
CASSAGGYNQPQHF
TGTGCCAGCAGCGCAGGGGGATACAATCAGCCCCAGCATTTT
>TRBD1|TRBV12-3/TRBV12-4|TRBJ2-7|many
CASSLFGTEVYEQYF
TGTGCCAGCAGTTTGTTCGGGACAGAGGTTTACGAGCAGTACTTC
>-|TRBV11-3|TRBJ2-6|many
CASNMGWTSSGANVLTF
TGTGCCAGCAACATGGGGTGGACAAGCTCTGGGGCCAACGTCCTGACTTTC
>TRBD1|TRBV28|TRBJ2-7|many
CASSSGTGNYEQYF
TGTGCCAGCAGTTCAGGGACAGGAAACTACGAGCAGTACTTC
>TRBD1|TRBV7-3|TRBJ1-4|many
CASSFATGAYEKLFF
TGTGCCAGCAGCTTCGCGACAGGGGCTTATGAAAAACTGTTTTTT
>TRBD1|TRBV12-3/TRBV12-4|TRBJ2-7|-
CATHSDRTSSYEQYF
TGTGCCACCCACTCGGACAGGACGAGCTCCTACGAGCAGTACTTC
>-|TRBV18|TRBJ2-5|many
CASSPSREVETQYF
TGTGCCAGCTCACCAAGTCGAGAGGTGGAGACCCAGTACTTC
>TRBD2|TRBV7-9|TRBJ2-7|many
CASRTGTGLAGGWDEQYF
TGTGCCAGCAGAACCGGGACTGGATTAGCGGGAGGCTGGGACGAGCAGTACTTC
>-|TRBV29-1|TRBJ2-7|many
CSVIAWPYEQYF
TGCAGCGTCATAGCATGGCCCTACGAGCAGTACTTC
>-|TRBV7-2|TRBJ1-4|many
CASSLAPPGLNEKLFF
TGTGCCAGCAGCTTAGCCCCCCCCGGGTTGAATGAAAAACTGTTTTTT
>-|TRBV19|TRBJ1-1|many
CASSISPYYSGSHRDGNTEAFF
TGTGCCAGTAGTATATCCCCATATTATTCTGGCAGCCACAGAGATGGAAACACTGAAGCTTTCTTT
>TRBD1|TRBV19|TRBJ1-2|few
CASSTQGQGFYGYTF
TGTGCCAGTAGTACCCAAGGACAGGGTTTCTATGGCTACACCTTC
>TRBD2|TRBV30|TRBJ2-5|many
CAWSDPSGQETQYF
TGTGCCTGGAGTGATCCTAGCGGACAAGAGACCCAGTACTTC
>-|TRBV5-5|TRBJ2-3|-
CASSAGPHPTDTQYF
TGTGCCAGCAGCGCGGGACCGCACCCCACAGATACGCAGTATTTT
>-|TRBV7-2|TRBJ1-1|many
CASSSGGGMNTEAFF
TGTGCCAGCAGCTCCGGGGGGGGGATGAACACTGAAGCTTTCTTT
>TRBD2|TRBV24-1|TRBJ2-7|-
CATSDLEREGHEQYF
TGTGCCACCAGTGATTTGGAACGGGAGGGCCACGAGCAGTACTTC
>-|TRBV7-2|TRBJ1-2|few
CASRLDSPSPNYGYTF
TGTGCCAGCAGACTGGACAGCCCTTCGCCCAACTATGGCTACACCTTC
>-|TRBV4-1|TRBJ1-5|few
CASSQVRVVGVKLSYSNQPQHF
TGCGCCAGCAGCCAAGTGCGAGTCGTGGGGGTCAAGCTTAGTTATAGCAATCAGCCCCAGCATTTT
>-|TRBV7-2|TRBJ1-1|many
CASSLDGGRTEAFF
TGTGCCAGCAGCTTAGATGGGGGAAGGACTGAAGCTTTCTTT
>-|TRBV2|TRBJ2-1|many
CATKDFSYNEQFF
TGTGCCACCAAGGATTTCTCCTACAATGAGCAGTTCTTC
>TRBD1|TRBV10-3|TRBJ1-2|many
CAINRDRGLHGYTF
TGTGCCATCAACCGGGACAGGGGATTGCATGGCTACACCTTC
>-|TRBV24-1|TRBJ2-3|few
CATSDLGGGGFGTDTQYF
TGTGCCACCAGTGACTTAGGGGGGGGGGGATTCGGCACAGATACGCAGTATTTT
>-|TRBV19|TRBJ2-3|few
CASTSGLFTDTQYF
TGTGCCAGTACCTCGGGACTTTTCACAGATACGCAGTATTTT
>-|TRBV4-3|TRBJ2-7|few
CASSQELPSTYEQYF
TGCGCCAGCAGCCAAGAGCTCCCCTCCACCTACGAGCAGTACTTC
>TRBD1|TRBV28|TRBJ2-7|many
CASRSPPGQGAYEQYF
TGTGCCAGCAGGTCCCCCCCGGGACAGGGGGCCTACGAGCAGTACTTC
>-|TRBV19|TRBJ1-4|few
CASSIDGVGGKLFF
TGTGCCAGTAGTATTGACGGGGTCGGAGGAAAACTGTTTTTT
>-|TRBV29-1|TRBJ2-1|many
CSAPLASYNEQFF
TGCAGCGCCCCTCTAGCCTCCTACAATGAGCAGTTCTTC
>TRBD1|TRBV3-1|TRBJ1-6|many
CASSQATGYNSPLHF
TGTGCCAGCAGCCAAGCGACAGGGTATAATTCACCCCTCCACTTT
>-|TRBV11-3|TRBJ2-3|many
CASSLSPVAADTQYF
TGTGCCAGCAGCTTATCCCCAGTCGCGGCAGATACGCAGTATTTT
>TRBD1|TRBV4-2|TRBJ1-6|few
CASSQGTGSHSPLHF
TGTGCCAGCAGCCAAGGGACAGGGAGCCATTCACCCCTCCACTTT
>-|TRBV3-1|TRBJ2-2|many
CASSRQNTGELFF
TGTGCCAGCAGCAGACAGAACACCGGGGAGCTGTTTTTT
>-|TRBV7-9|TRBJ1-1|many
CASSLIQSNTEAFF
TGTGCCAGCAGCTTAATTCAATCGAACACTGAAGCTTTCTTT
>TRBD2|TRBV28|TRBJ2-1|-
CASSLAGAYEQFF
TGTGCCAGCAGTCTAGCGGGAGCCTACGAGCAGTTCTTC
>-|TRBV7-2|TRBJ2-7|many
CASSFKNSYEQYF
TGTGCCAGCAGCTTCAAAAACTCCTACGAGCAGTACTTC
>-|TRBV6-5|TRBJ1-5|many
CASSYSVPRGPNQPQHF
TGTGCCAGCAGTTACTCGGTCCCCCGGGGGCCTAATCAGCCCCAGCATTTT
>-|TRBV7-6|TRBJ1-6|many
CASSPPLGSPLHF
TGTGCCAGCAGCCCACCATTGGGATCACCCCTCCACTTT
>-|TRBV28|TRBJ2-2|-
CASRKGWTGELFF
TGTGCCAGCAGGAAGGGATGGACCGGGGAGCTGTTTTTT
>-|TRBV28|TRBJ1-1|many
CASSPGRAVDEAFF
TGTGCCAGCAGCCCCGGGAGGGCCGTTGATGAAGCTTTCTTT
>TRBD1|TRBV27|TRBJ2-5|many
CASTPSRDSEYGQETQYF
TGTGCCAGCACTCCGTCAAGGGACAGCGAATACGGACAAGAGACCCAGTACTTC
>-|TRBV24-1|TRBJ2-7|many
CATLGRDSDIPFSYEQYF
TGTGCCACCTTGGGGAGGGACAGCGATATCCCCTTTAGCTACGAGCAGTACTTC
>TRBD2|TRBV5-5|TRBJ2-2|few
CASKLAGGPHTGELFF
TGTGCCAGCAAACTGGCGGGAGGCCCTCACACCGGGGAGCTGTTTTTT
>-|TRBV12-3/TRBV12-4|TRBJ2-1|-
CASSFRQGNQEQFF
TGTGCCAGCAGTTTTAGGCAGGGGAATCAAGAGCAGTTCTTC
>-|TRBV29-1|TRBJ2-3|many
CSVGTEVTDTQYF
TGCAGCGTAGGAACTGAAGTCACAGATACGCAGTATTTT